Following are 32 T cell receptor beta chains from one sample sequenced in a study of T-cell memory formation after mild COVID-19. TCRdb re-analysed the 5' RACE reads in MiXCR, keeping a single row per CDR3 protein. In the table there are under 300,000 distinct CDR3 sequences, 15% to 20% of which are singletons. The sample comprised PBMCs or a T cell subset sorted from them (not recorded which). These receptors were obtained from a man aged 18 to 30 who had mild COVID-19 (a few samples of this study predate the infection). Cell type and time point are not known.

The rearrangement uses TRBV5-1 and TRBJ2-3; possibly TRBD1 for D (6 bases). Trimming shortened V by 0 bases and J by 2 bases, and 10 bases separated the two germline ends. The CDR3 sequence is 15 residues long. CDR1 is SGHRS, CDR2 YFSETQ, per germline. The CDR3 bases are TGCGCCAGCAGCTTGGGGGCAGGGGACACAGATACGCAGTATTTT. It codes for CASSLGAGDTDTQYF.

This chain connects TRBV12-3 or TRBV12-4 to TRBJ1-1; 7 bases are a match to TRBD1. This CDR3 comprises 11 residues. The V segment lost 4 bases and the J segment 11 bases; nucleotides outside the gene matches: 4. The CDR3 loop reads CASSYRGDAFF. CDR3 DNA: TGTGCCAGCAGTTACAGGGGAGATGCTTTCTTT.

The V gene is TRBV9, the J gene TRBJ1-6, with 8 bases matching TRBD1. Germline V CDR1 and CDR2: SGDLS, YYNGEE. Trimming cost V 4 bases and J 9 bases; bases outside gene matches: 3. This CDR3 comprises 13 residues. The CDR3 is CASSQDRGSPLHF. CDR3 in DNA: TGTGCCAGCAGCCAAGACAGGGGTTCACCCCTCCACTTT.

This rearrangement joins TRBV28 to TRBJ1-1; no clear D. The germline CDR1 and CDR2 sequences are MDHEN and SYDVKM. This CDR3 has 11 amino acids. V lost 3 bases, J lost 6 bases, and 5 bases lay in between. CDR3 nucleotide sequence: TGTGCCAGCAGTTTTCTCGCTGAAGCTTTCTTT. Protein: CASSFLAEAFF.

This clonotype has a handful of counts. The chain uses TRBV4-1 and TRBJ2-3; no definite D call. The V and J ends lost 1 base and 1 base respectively, with 15 bases between them. This CDR3 contains 17 residues. Germline V gene sequence: CDR1 MGHRA, CDR2 YSYEKL. The CDR3 loop reads CASSQARLGRRTDTQYF. CDR3 sequence (DNA): TGCGCCAGCAGCCAAGCCCGACTTGGTAGACGCACAGATACGCAGTATTTT.

The rearrangement joins TRBV25-1 to TRBJ1-2; D not certain. Per germline, CDR1 MGHDK and CDR2 SYGVNS. V lost 4 bases, J lost 4 bases, and 10 bases lay in between. CDR3 length: 13 residues. CDR3 DNA sequence: TGTGCCAGCAGTGCCCCGGGGATCTATGGCTACACCTTC. Translation gives CASSAPGIYGYTF.

This clonotype was found once. The chain carries TRBV6-5 and TRBJ1-5; maybe TRBD1 (5 bases). The CDR3 totals 14 residues. The germline CDR1 and CDR2 sequences are MNHEY and SVGAGI. V shed 6 bases and J shed 4 bases, with 13 bases lying between them. CDR3 amino acids: CASSRSGGNQPQHF. CDR3 in DNA: TGTGCCAGCAGCCGCTCCGGGGGGAATCAGCCCCAGCATTTT.

The genes are TRBV5-5 and TRBJ2-7; D is unresolved. V was trimmed by 2 bases and J by 2 bases, leaving 8 bases between them. The CDR3 is 13 residues long. CDR1 and CDR2 (germline): SGHKS, YYEKEE (reference sequence). The CDR3 region is CASSFPGPYEQYV. CDR3 nucleotide sequence: TGTGCCAGCAGCTTTCCCGGTCCCTACGAGCAGTACGTC.

V and J are TRBV27 and TRBJ1-2; D unclear. The V gene's germline CDR1 is MNHEY and CDR2 SMNVEV (reference sequence). The CDR3 contains 13 residues. Deletions cut 6 bases from V and 2 bases from J, with 10 bases between. Here the CDR3 DNA reads TGTGCCAGCAGGCCAGAAGGGAACTATGGCTACACCTTC. This translates into CASRPEGNYGYTF.

This rearrangement joins TRBV7-2 to TRBJ1-1, with D unclear. Looked up from germline, CDR1 is SGHTA and CDR2 is FQGNSA. The V gene lost 5 bases and the J gene lost 7 bases, with 11 bases spanning the gap. The CDR3 consists of 12 residues. The CDR3 DNA reads TGTGCCAGCAGCCCCCGCACATATGAAGCTTTCTTT. Its translation is CASSPRTYEAFF.

This chain links TRBV10-3 with TRBJ2-4, with D perhaps matching TRBD1 or TRBD2 (5 bases each). This CDR3 contains 15 residues. In germline, CDR1 is ENHRY, CDR2 SYGVKD. V was pared by 6 bases and J by 1 base, with 13 bases between. The CDR3 loop is CAIRGEGLAKNIQYF. DNA for the CDR3: TGTGCCATCAGGGGCGAGGGGCTGGCCAAAAACATTCAGTACTTC.

V and J are TRBV5-6 and TRBJ1-2; a weak D match, TRBD1 (6 bases). The CDR3 covers 14 residues. Trimming pared 3 bases from V and 3 bases from J, leaving 12 bases between. CDR1 SGHDT and CDR2 YYEEEE come from the germline V gene. In nucleotides, the CDR3 is TGTGCCAGCAGCTCTCTGGACAGATACTATGGCTACACCTTC. This sequence encodes CASSSLDRYYGYTF.

The chain links TRBV28 to TRBJ2-4; D gene unclear. Germline CDR1 reads MDHEN; CDR2 reads SYDVKM. Trimming stripped 6 bases from V and 0 bases from J, with 6 bases between. There are 13 residues in the CDR3. Here the CDR3 reads CASRNIAKNIQYF. CDR3 coding DNA: TGTGCCAGCAGAAACATAGCCAAAAACATTCAGTACTTC. Full variable domain (rest looked up from reference TRBV28 and TRBJ2-4): DVKVTQSSRYLVKRTGEKVFLECVQDMDHENMFWYRQDPGLGLRLIYFSYDVKMKEKGDIPEGYSVSREKKERFSLILESASTNQTSMYLCASRNIAKNIQYFGAGTRLSVL.

V and J are TRBV5-1 and TRBJ1-4; D is uncertain. The V end lost 1 base, the J end lost 3 bases, and 4 bases lay between the germline ends. Germline CDR1 and CDR2: SGHRS and YFSETQ. The CDR3 has 13 residues. Here the CDR3 reads CASSLSPNEKLFF. Written as DNA, the CDR3 is TGCGCCAGCAGCTTGTCTCCTAATGAAAAACTGTTTTTT.

CDR3 sequence: CASSPWGQGAGANVLTF. The CDR3 region has the DNA TGTGCCAGCAGCCCGTGGGGACAGGGCGCTGGGGCCAACGTCCTGACTTTC. The chain employs TRBV7-9 and TRBJ2-6; 9 nucleotides line up with TRBD1. The V gene's germline CDR1 is SEHNR and CDR2 FQNEAQ (reference sequence). V gave up 5 bases and J gave up 2 bases; unmatched junction bases: 7. The CDR3 consists of 17 residues. Based on the CDR3 plus reference TRBV7-9 and TRBJ2-6, the full variable domain is DTGVSQNPRHKITKRGQNVTFRCDPISEHNRLYWYRQTLGQGPEFLTYFQNEAQLEKSRLLSDRFSAERPKGSFSTLEIQRTEQGDSAMYLCASSPWGQGAGANVLTFGAGSRLTVL.

The chain uses TRBV5-5 and TRBJ2-5; 7 nucleotides align to TRBD1. This CDR3 contains 17 residues. Germline assignment: CDR1 SGHKS and CDR2 YYEKEE (reference sequence). V shed 5 bases, J shed 5 bases, and the junction held 18 bases outside the gene matches. The CDR3 loop is CASSSGTALLGGETQYF. CDR3 coding DNA: TGTGCCAGCAGTTCCGGGACAGCCCTTCTCGGTGGGGAGACCCAGTACTTC.

This clonotype occurred a few times. The chain recombines TRBV6-5 with TRBJ2-4, with D possibly being TRBD2 (7 bases). The CDR3 runs to 14 residues. Germline V CDR1 and CDR2: MNHEY, SVGAGI. V lost 2 bases to trimming and J lost 12 bases, with 17 bases between them. This CDR3 is CASSYGGGGLDQYF. The CDR3 nucleotides are TGTGCCAGCAGTTACGGTGGGGGGGGCCTGGATCAGTACTTC.

The V gene is TRBV7-2, the J gene TRBJ2-7; no reliable D call. The V gene lost 2 bases and the J gene lost 3 bases, with 17 bases spanning the gap. The CDR3 has 16 residues. Germline CDR1 SGHTA, CDR2 FQGNSA. This CDR3 reads CASSLKSANDLYEQYF. DNA for the CDR3: TGTGCCAGCAGCTTAAAGTCAGCTAACGATCTCTACGAGCAGTACTTC.

The chain couples TRBV15 to TRBJ1-4, with a weak D call TRBD1 (5 bases). Germline values: CDR1 LNHNV, CDR2 YYDKDF (reference sequence). The CDR3 runs 13 residues. The germline V and J ends were trimmed by 6 bases and 13 bases, with 18 bases remaining between them. The CDR3 nucleotides read TGTGCCACCAGGGAGGGGACCGAAATTGGACTGTTTTTT. Translated, it gives CATREGTEIGLFF.

V is TRBV7-2 and J is TRBJ2-5; possible D gene TRBD1, 5 bases. The CDR3 extends over 13 amino acids. Germline assignment: CDR1 SGHTA and CDR2 FQGNSA. V lost 4 bases to trimming and J lost 2 bases, with 8 bases between them. CDR3 sequence: CASSSRTQETQYF. The CDR3 region has the DNA TGTGCCAGCAGCTCCCGGACACAAGAGACCCAGTACTTC.

This clonotype was seen a handful of times. This sequence joins TRBV15 and TRBJ1-2; weak D call: TRBD1 (5 bases). The V end lost 1 base, the J end lost 2 bases, and 11 bases lay between the germline ends. Germline loops: CDR1 LNHNV, CDR2 YYDKDF (reference sequence). CDR3 length equals 15 residues. The CDR3 loop reads CATSRGRGSNYGYTF. In DNA form, the CDR3 reads TGTGCCACCAGCAGAGGCCGGGGGTCCAACTATGGCTACACCTTC.

CDR3 sequence: CASSLPEGGELFF. DNA for the CDR3: TGTGCCAGCAGTTTACCGGAAGGCGGGGAGCTGTTTTTT. This chain connects TRBV27 to TRBJ2-2; unclear D gene. This CDR3 contains 13 residues. V gave up 2 bases and J gave up 7 bases, with 8 bases separating them. Germline loops: CDR1 MNHEY, CDR2 SMNVEV (reference sequence).

This rearrangement joins TRBV12-3 or TRBV12-4 to TRBJ1-1, with D possibly TRBD1 on 5 matching bases. Trimming removed 1 base at V and 5 bases at J, with 17 bases between. CDR3 length: 16 residues. CDR3 nucleotides: TGTGCCAGCAGTTTAGGGGGCGGCAGGGACGAGACTGAAGCTTTCTTT. Its protein product is CASSLGGGRDETEAFF.

This chain uses TRBV5-1 with TRBJ2-6; 7 bases line up with TRBD1. This CDR3 has 13 amino acids. The J segment lost 4 bases and the V segment lost 8 bases, leaving 3 bases of the junction unmatched. Germline V CDR1 and CDR2: SGHRS, YFSETQ. The DNA for the CDR3 is TGCGCCAGTACAGGGGCAGGGGCCAACGTCCTGACTTTC. This gives the protein CASTGAGANVLTF.

This chain links TRBV20-1 with TRBJ1-1; 8 nucleotides agree with TRBD1. CDR1 DFQATT and CDR2 SNEGSKA come from the germline V gene (reference sequence). V shed 6 bases, J shed 4 bases, and the junction held 7 bases outside the gene matches. CDR3 length: 13 amino acids. In nucleotides, the CDR3 is TGCAGTGCAACTACGGACAGGGCCACTGAAGCTTTCTTT. Translation: CSATTDRATEAFF.

The chain is built from TRBV5-1 and TRBJ1-2; 10 bases line up with TRBD1. The CDR3 loop spans 14 amino acids. CDR1 and CDR2 (germline): SGHRS, YFSETQ. V was clipped by 4 bases and J by 8 bases; unmatched bases: 8. The CDR3 DNA is TGCGCCAGCAGCCTGGGGACAGGGGCTTGCGGCTACACCTTC. It translates to CASSLGTGACGYTF.

V is TRBV10-3 and J is TRBJ2-7; D possibly corresponds to TRBD1 (7 bases). V shed 4 bases and J shed 6 bases, with 10 bases lying between them. The CDR3 runs 12 residues. Germline values: CDR1 ENHRY, CDR2 SYGVKD. CDR3 protein: CAISGQGGEQYV. CDR3 in DNA: TGTGCCATCAGTGGGCAGGGGGGCGAGCAGTACGTC.

The gene calls are TRBV7-9 and TRBJ2-3; possible D gene TRBD2, 6 bases. Germline assignment: CDR1 SEHNR and CDR2 FQNEAQ (reference sequence). The CDR3 runs 16 residues. V shed 1 base and J shed 5 bases, with 16 bases lying between them. The CDR3 spells CASSLGVGLGGDTQYF. The CDR3 nucleotides read TGTGCCAGCAGCTTAGGAGTGGGCCTGGGGGGAGATACGCAGTATTTT.

The V and J genes are TRBV7-7 and TRBJ1-4; D remains unclear. Trimming pared 1 base from V and 3 bases from J, leaving 9 bases between. CDR1 and CDR2 (germline): SSHAT, FNYEAQ (reference sequence). The CDR3 sequence is 15 residues long. The CDR3 protein is CASSLGYSPNEKLFF. The CDR3 DNA is TGTGCCAGCAGCTTAGGCTACAGCCCTAATGAAAAACTGTTTTTT.

This sequence joins TRBV7-9 and TRBJ2-1; possibly TRBD2 for D (6 bases). Germline CDR1 is SEHNR and CDR2 is FQNEAQ (reference sequence). V dropped 5 bases and J dropped 1 base, with 18 bases sitting between them. CDR3 size: 17 residues. CDR3 region: CASSPPRRGASYNEQFF. The CDR3 DNA follows: TGTGCCAGCAGCCCGCCCCGGCGGGGTGCGTCCTACAATGAGCAGTTCTTC.

The chain uses TRBV3-1 and TRBJ1-1; D remains unclear. V was pared by 1 base and J by 1 base, with 10 bases between. CDR1 and CDR2 (germline): LGHDT, YNNKEL (reference sequence). The CDR3 sequence is 15 residues long. DNA of the CDR3: TGTGCCAGCAGCCAAGGCGGCAGTGGGAACACTGAAGCTTTCTTT. Its protein is CASSQGGSGNTEAFF.

This chain joins TRBV6-2 or TRBV6-3 and TRBJ1-2; a weak D match, TRBD1 (5 bases). Germline assignment: CDR1 MNHEY and CDR2 SVGEGT. Trimming took 8 bases from V and 2 from J, leaving 12 bases between them. The CDR3 sequence is 13 residues long. CDR3: CASDRGGNYGYTF. CDR3 in DNA: TGTGCCAGCGACCGCGGGGGGAACTATGGCTACACCTTC.